This record covers a single TCR beta chain. This clonotype was recorded a few times. Its antigen is unknown. Per-base quality was not reported, and no clone a single base away is much larger than it. Library construction relied on PCR. DNA from cultured CD4+ T cells underwent TCR sequencing with the Oncomine TCR Beta short-read assay at the Johns Hopkins FTIC core. The QIAamp micro DNA kit was used to extract genomic DNA from the cultured CD4+ T cells. Oncomine TCR Beta libraries from cultured CD4+ T cells were pooled with unique dual indexes and sequenced on an Illumina iSeq 100. For the original study's pipeline: Non-productive sequences were removed, and CDR3s not starting with C, not ending with F or W, or shorter than 7 amino acids were discarded. Antigen-specific clonotypes were identified with the MANAFEST web application by comparing peptide-stimulated wells with reference and other culture wells. For a clone to be called positive, the clone needed an FDR below 0.05, an odds ratio above 5, and a productive frequency above 0.1% in at least two of three replicate wells. Cross-reactive clonotypes were defined as significantly expanded in both SARS-CoV-2 spike wells and at least one common cold coronavirus spike condition. CDR3 homology was assessed with Levenshtein distances (stringdist) and unrooted phylogenetic trees (ape) in R version 3.6.1. Clones were called with MiXCR by TCRdb after fastp trimmed the public reads at Q25, and only in-frame beta chains were retained. Entries that share a CDR3 protein sequence are merged under the most common genes and DNA. TCRdb, rather than the study authors, made the V and J calls. A total of approximately 8,800 distinct CDR3 sequences appear in this sample, about 36% of them only once. The ten biggest clones cover about an eighth of the sample.

The sample comes from a study of vaccination and CD4 T cells after COVID-19 (dated by TCRdb to between 2021 and 2023). Describing the broader study: In the convalescent cohort there were six males and four females, among whom were two Hispanic individuals, seven Caucasians, two Asians and one multiracial person. Each participant got two doses of either the Pfizer-BioNTech BNT162b2 vaccine (n=8) or the Moderna mRNA-1273 vaccine (n=2). Culture stimuli were overlapping spike peptide pools from SARS-CoV-2 and from the common cold coronaviruses HCoV-NL63, HCoV-OC43 and HCoV-229E. The spike-specific CD4+ TCR repertoire was compared before and after mRNA vaccination in ten to eleven COVID-19 convalescent patients and a few infection-naive healthy vaccine recipients. At the TCR clonotype level, an earlier paper using these donors assessed memory CD4+ T cell crossreactivity between SARS-CoV-2 and common cold coronavirus spike proteins. Post-COVID blood samples were collected from convalescent patients a median of roughly 100 days after diagnosis, with a range of roughly 30 to 161 days. In control cultures, a CEFX viral epitope pool was used as positive control, an HIV-1 Nef peptide pool was used as negative control, or no peptide was added. Post-vaccine blood samples were collected a median of about 11 weeks after the second vaccine dose, ranging from about 13 to 250 days.

This sample's treatment or condition label indicates: roughly ten-day PBMC culture with coronavirus spike peptide pools or control peptides (ViraFEST assay). CD4+ T cells from unexposed donors were collected before the COVID-19 pandemic (2011-2018). The ViraFEST assay, used in the study, expanded antigen-specific T cells with peptide pools and then identified the expanded clonotypes through TCR sequencing. PBMCs were cultured at 1.5 million to 2 million per well in IMDM supplemented with approximately 5.4% human AB serum and approximately 10 IU/ml IL-2, with roughly 10 ug/ml peptide pools added. Half of the culture medium was replaced with fresh IL-2-containing medium on days 3 and 7. After about 11 days of culture, CD4+ T cells were isolated by negative selection using the EasySep CD4+ T cell isolation kit. As cell number allowed, CD4+ T cells from unexposed donors were tested for reactivity to SARS-CoV-2 S and N and to four common cold coronavirus spike pools. Ficoll-Paque Plus gradient centrifugation was used to isolate PBMCs from whole blood, and the isolated PBMCs were then either used fresh or cryopreserved at -140C. Culture conditions were generally each tested in triplicate wells. Leukapheresis product for the unexposed donors was bought commercially.

The germline V end is reduced by 0 bases and the J end by 7 bases; junction bases left unmatched: 11. In the germline V gene (reference sequence), CDR1 corresponds to SEHNR and CDR2 to FQNEAQ. The CDR3 has 16 amino acids, counting the end cysteine and phenylalanine. The DNA shown is the 48-base CDR3, in frame from base 1. Paper-wide results and their limitations: An increase in the median number of SARS-CoV-2-reactive clonotypes from approximately 20 after infection to 38 after vaccination was observed, but the change was not found to be significant. The study included relatively few convalescent patients and did not analyze early timepoints after natural infection. In convalescent patients, nearly all vaccine-specific clones (304 of 307) were found to be mono-reactive for SARS-CoV-2 spike rather than cross-reactive with common cold coronaviruses. In convalescent patients, a median roughly 87% of post-vaccine SARS-CoV-2-reactive clones were detected only after vaccination, suggesting vaccine-specific priming.

The chain is encoded by TRBV7-9 joined to TRBJ1-2; 7 middle bases align to TRBD1. Sequencing was done on a sample of CD4+ T cells from blood, cultured in vitro. The origin of this receptor is a human donor in good health. The CDR3: CASSLASGTGERGYTF. The DNA is TGTGCCAGCAGCTTAGCAAGCGGAACAGGGGAGCGTGGCTACACCTTC.